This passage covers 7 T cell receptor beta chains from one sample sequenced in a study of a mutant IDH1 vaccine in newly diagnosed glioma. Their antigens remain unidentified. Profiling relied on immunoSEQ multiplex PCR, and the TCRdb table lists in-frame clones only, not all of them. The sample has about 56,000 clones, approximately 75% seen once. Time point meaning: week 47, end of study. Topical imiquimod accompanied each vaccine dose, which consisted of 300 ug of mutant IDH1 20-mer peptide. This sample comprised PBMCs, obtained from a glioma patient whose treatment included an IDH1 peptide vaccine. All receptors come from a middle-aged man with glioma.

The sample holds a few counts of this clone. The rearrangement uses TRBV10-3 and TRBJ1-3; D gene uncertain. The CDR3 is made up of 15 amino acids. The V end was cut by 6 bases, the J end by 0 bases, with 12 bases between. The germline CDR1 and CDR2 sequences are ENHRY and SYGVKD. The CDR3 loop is CAISQDSGSGNTIYF. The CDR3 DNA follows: TGTGCCATCAGCCAGGACTCCGGCTCTGGAAACACCATATATTTT.

In DNA, the CDR3 is TGTGCCAGCAGCTTAGAGCCACAGGGAAATGGCTACACCTTC. Translated, it gives CASSLEPQGNGYTF. The chain has TRBV11-2 and TRBJ1-2; TRBD1 is a possible D gene (6 bases). The V end lost 0 bases, the J end lost 6 bases, and 11 bases lay between the germline ends. Germline V gene lookup returns CDR1 SGHAT and CDR2 FQNNGV. CDR3 size: 14 residues.

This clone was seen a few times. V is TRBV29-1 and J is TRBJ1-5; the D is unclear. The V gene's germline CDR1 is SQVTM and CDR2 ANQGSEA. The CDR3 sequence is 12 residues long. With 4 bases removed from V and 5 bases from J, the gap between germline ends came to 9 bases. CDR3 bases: TGCAGCGTTGGGTTCAGCGATCAGCCCCAGCATTTT. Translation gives CSVGFSDQPQHF.

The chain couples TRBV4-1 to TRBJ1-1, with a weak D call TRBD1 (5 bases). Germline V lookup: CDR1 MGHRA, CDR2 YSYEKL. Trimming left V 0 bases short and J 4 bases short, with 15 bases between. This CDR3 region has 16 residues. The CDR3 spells CASSQDQKGLGTEAFF. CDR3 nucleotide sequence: TGCGCCAGCAGCCAAGATCAGAAGGGGCTCGGCACTGAAGCTTTCTTT.

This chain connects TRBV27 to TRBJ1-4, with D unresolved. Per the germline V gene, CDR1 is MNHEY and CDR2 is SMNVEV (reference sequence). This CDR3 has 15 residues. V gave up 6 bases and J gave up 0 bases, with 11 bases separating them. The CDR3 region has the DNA TGTGCCAGCAGCCCCGGTGGTTCAACTAATGAAAAACTGTTTTTT. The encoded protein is CASSPGGSTNEKLFF.

The CDR3, as DNA: TGCGCCAGCAGCCAAGGGACAAGATTTTACGAGCAGTACTTC. Translation gives CASSQGTRFYEQYF. The chain joins TRBV4-1 to TRBJ2-7, with D possibly being TRBD1 (5 bases). The CDR3 sequence is 14 residues long. Germline-derived CDR1 and CDR2 are MGHRA and YSYEKL. V was shortened by 1 base and J by 4 bases, with 11 bases between the two germline ends.

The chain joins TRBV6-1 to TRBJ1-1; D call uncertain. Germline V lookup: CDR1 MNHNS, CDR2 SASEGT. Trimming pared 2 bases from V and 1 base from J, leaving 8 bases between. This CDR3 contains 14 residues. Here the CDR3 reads CASSEQGRNTEAFF. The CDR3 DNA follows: TGTGCCAGCAGTGAACAAGGCAGGAACACTGAAGCTTTCTTT.